This T cell receptor (beta chain) was obtained from a study of T-cell reconstitution after alpha-beta-depleted transplantation in children (dated by TCRdb to the mid-2010s). About the investigation overall: The study quantitatively tracked T-cell immune reconstitution after TCRalphabeta/CD19-depleted allogeneic hematopoietic cell transplantation in children using TCR repertoire profiling.

The CDR3 has 14 amino acids, counting the end cysteine and phenylalanine. Just the 42-base CDR3 DNA is kept, in frame starting at base 1. In the germline V gene, CDR1 corresponds to SGHTA and CDR2 to FQGNSA. Clipping removes 6 bases from V and 4 bases from J, with 8 as the unmatched junction base count. This clonotype appeared many times. Its antigen target is currently unknown. No base-level quality is on record; no much larger clone is a single base apart. The library was made by PCR. The instrument given in TCRdb is Illumina HiSeq 2500. To normalize quantification of the TCRbeta repertoire, the TCR libraries were built with molecular barcoding that relied on unique molecular identifiers. Clones were called with MiXCR by TCRdb after fastp trimmed the public reads at Q25, and only in-frame beta chains were retained. Each entry merges the rows of one CDR3 protein and shows their most common DNA and genes. The sample table holds around 380,000 distinct CDR3 sequences, of which 11% were seen once. The top ten clones comprise roughly 6% of the sample.

Here the chain combines TRBV7-2 and TRBJ2-7; a stretch of 8 junction bases matches TRBD2. The starting material was PBMCs from the stem cell graft donor, obtained from the stem cell graft. The clonotype was recovered from a human donor who donated a stem cell graft to a child with acute myeloid leukemia. The sequenced DNA is TGTGCCAGCAGTAAGGGACTAGGGCCGTACGAGCAGTACTTC. This encodes CASSKGLGPYEQYF.